The 5 T cell receptor beta chains listed next were all sequenced from one sample in a study of T cells in Graves' hyperthyroidism and ophthalmopathy. Amplified TCR beta CDR3 regions came from RNA transcripts. Researchers ran a first-round RT-PCR on the TCR CDR3 using the HTBI primer set. TCRdb reprocessed the multiplex PCR reads with MiXCR, giving one entry per CDR3 protein. Of over 350,000 distinct CDR3 sequences listed, over 12% are singletons. The material sequenced was blood. Source of these receptors: a man aged 45-60 years with Graves' ophthalmopathy.

Comments on this clonotype: At one of its ends the junction is not consistent with the germline gene, which may arise from a read error. This chain uses TRBV9 with TRBJ1-2, with a tentative D call TRBD1 (5 bases). Germline V gene data show CDR1 as SGDLS and CDR2 as YYNGEE. The CDR3 sequence is 13 residues long. As DNA, the CDR3 is TGTGCCGGCAGCGTAGAGGCAGGGTTCGGCTACACCTTC. Translated, it gives CAGSVEAGFGYTF.

Points on this clonotype: A clone one base away is much larger, so this may be a read error. The rearrangement joins TRBV30 to TRBJ1-1; D not resolved. Germline values: CDR1 GTSNPN, CDR2 SVGIG (reference sequence). This CDR3 comprises 13 residues. The DNA for the CDR3 is TGTGCCTGGAGTACAAGGATGAACACTGATGCTTTCTTT. Translating it yields CAWSTRMNTDAFF.

This chain uses TRBV9 with TRBJ1-6; maybe TRBD1 (6 bases). This CDR3 is built from 13 residues. The germline V gene has CDR1 SGDLS and CDR2 YYNGEE. Trimming shortened V by 4 bases and J by 9 bases, and 11 bases separated the two germline ends. CDR3 sequence reads: CASSQGNGSPLHF. The CDR3, as DNA: TGTGCCAGCAGCCAGGGGAATGGTTCACCCCTCCACTTT.

This clonotype was seen at least ten times. This chain links TRBV20-1 with TRBJ2-1; TRBD2 might be the D (6 bases). Germline lookup yields CDR1 DFQATT and CDR2 SNEGSKA (reference sequence). This CDR3 is 13 amino acids long. CDR3 in DNA: TGCACCCCCGTTCGGGGAGGCCAGAATGAGCAGTTCTTC. The encoded protein is CTPVRGGQNEQFF.

Many counts were recorded for this clonotype. The chain combines TRBV30 with TRBJ1-6; no definite D call. The V end lost 1 base, the J end lost 9 bases, and 10 bases lay between the germline ends. This CDR3 has 13 amino acids. Germline loops: CDR1 GTSNPN, CDR2 SVGIG (reference sequence). The CDR3 loop reads CAWSASRFSPLHF. CDR3 sequence (DNA): TGTGCCTGGAGTGCCAGCCGGTTTTCACCCCTCCACTTT.